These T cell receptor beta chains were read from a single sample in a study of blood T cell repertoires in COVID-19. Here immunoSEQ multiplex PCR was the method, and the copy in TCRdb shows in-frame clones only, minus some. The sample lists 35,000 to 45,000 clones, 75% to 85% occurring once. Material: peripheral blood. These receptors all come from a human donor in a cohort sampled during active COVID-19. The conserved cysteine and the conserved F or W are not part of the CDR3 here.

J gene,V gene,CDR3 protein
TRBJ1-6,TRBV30,AWSLTGDAYNSPLH
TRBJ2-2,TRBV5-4,ASSSSGSNTGELF
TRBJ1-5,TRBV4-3,ASSQELPTGVAGGQQPQH
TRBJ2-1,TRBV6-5,ASRASSGEWNEQF
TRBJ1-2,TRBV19,ASSIKTGTVYRT
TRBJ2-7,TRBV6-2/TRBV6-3,ASSKPLDGLSSYEQY
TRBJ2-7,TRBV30,AWDRGLSYEQY
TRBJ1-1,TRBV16,ASSQWGGRSTEAF
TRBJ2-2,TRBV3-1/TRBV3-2,ASSSWTGGITGELF
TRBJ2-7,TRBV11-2,ASSLGSEYYEQY
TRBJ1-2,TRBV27,ASSRDRGYGYT
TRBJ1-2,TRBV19,ASSITGDYGYT
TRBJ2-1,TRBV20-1,SASRLTFSGSIFNEQF
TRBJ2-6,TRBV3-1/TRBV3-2,ASSQGGTLSSGANVLT
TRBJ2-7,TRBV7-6,ASSLAGTGTYEQY
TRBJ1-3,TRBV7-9,ASSLEDGGGRNTIY
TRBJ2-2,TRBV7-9,ASSEPAGGPTGELF
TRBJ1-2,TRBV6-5,ASRTGGEGYGYT
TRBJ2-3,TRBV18,ASSPLAGGETDTQY
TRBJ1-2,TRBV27,ASSLSRGDGYT
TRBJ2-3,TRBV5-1,ASSPAFTSGSTDTQY
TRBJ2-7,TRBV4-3,ASSQLAGTYEQY
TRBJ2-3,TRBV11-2,ASSLAGLAGRTDTQY
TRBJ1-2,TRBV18,ASSPGTGGHYGYT
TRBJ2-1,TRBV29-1,SARRELSYNEQF
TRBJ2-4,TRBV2,ASSVQGVAKNIQY
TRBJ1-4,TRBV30,AWTQGGVWEKLF
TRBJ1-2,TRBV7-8,ASSLDRGRNYGYT
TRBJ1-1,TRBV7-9,ASTTGLNTEAF
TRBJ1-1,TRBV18,ASSPLSPNTEAF
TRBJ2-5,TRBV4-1,ASSQATGGWQETQY
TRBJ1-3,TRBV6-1,ASSEIETGSGNTIY
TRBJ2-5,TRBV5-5,ASSLGSGGYQETQY
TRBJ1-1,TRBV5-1,ASSSRTGGIAEAF
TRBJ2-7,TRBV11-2,ASSPDSPGQGYEQY
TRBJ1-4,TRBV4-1,ASSQVDMVPNPREKLF
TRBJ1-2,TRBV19,ASSGGTGANYGYT
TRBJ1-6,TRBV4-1,ASSPAGAGYNSPLH
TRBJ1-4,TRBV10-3,AISPGGAAVEKLF
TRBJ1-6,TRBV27,ASSGGESPLH
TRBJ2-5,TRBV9,ASSVGTRGETQY
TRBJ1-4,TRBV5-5,ASSWGQGVLNEKLF
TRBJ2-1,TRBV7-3,ASSSGTGRRSEQF
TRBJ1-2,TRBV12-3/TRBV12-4,ASAVDYGYT
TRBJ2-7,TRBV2,ASSEVHPESAPGYEQY
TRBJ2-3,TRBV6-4,ASSDSPGTGERGDTQY
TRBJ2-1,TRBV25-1,ASSPSGTSGYNEQF